This T cell receptor (beta chain) was identified in a study of spatial heterogeneity in lung cancer. Points from the study as a whole: Circulating ubiquitous expanded tumor TCRs were observed more frequently at resection than at follow-up.

Each CDR3 protein gets one entry after TCRdb re-called the 5' RACE reads with MiXCR. The sample lists under 30,000 distinct CDR3 sequences, around 4.5% seen once, with about 5% in the top ten. The CDR3 consists of 13 residues. The V and J ends lost 7 bases and 7 bases respectively, with 17 bases between them. CDR1 is MDHEN, CDR2 SYDVKM, per germline. Time point here: sample taken at primary tumor resection. Details on this clonotype: Its cognate antigen is unknown.

The sequenced sample was PBMCs, obtained at surgery. The TCR was taken from a male donor with early-stage non-small cell lung cancer. The genes are TRBV28 and TRBJ2-7; D might be TRBD2 (6 bases). The CDR3 bases are TGTGCCAGCACCAAAGCTGATGGGGGGGAGCAGTACTTC. It translates to CASTKADGGEQYF.